This entry lists 10 T cell receptor beta chains sequenced from one sample in a study of blood T cell repertoires in COVID-19. The protocol was immunoSEQ multiplex PCR, while the TCRdb copy is restricted to in-frame clones and leaves out a portion. The sample comprises roughly 250,000 clones, around 85% of which are singletons, and roughly 3.5% rests with the top ten. Sequenced material: PBMCs or T cells enriched from blood (not recorded which). These receptors came from a woman in her 40s with acute COVID-19.

CDR3 coding DNA: TGTGCCTGGAGCTCTAGCGGGAGTGGCGAGCAGTACTTC. It encodes CAWSSSGSGEQYF. The V gene is TRBV30, the J gene TRBJ2-7, with TRBD2 matching 10 bases. V lost 3 bases to trimming and J lost 6 bases; unmatched junction nucleotides: 5. Germline V gene sequence: CDR1 GTSNPN, CDR2 SVGIG (reference sequence). The CDR3 totals 13 residues. Supplemented by reference TRBV30 and TRBJ2-7, the full variable domain reads SQTIHQWPATLVQPVGSPLSLECTVEGTSNPNLYWYRQAAGRGLQLLFYSVGIGQISSEVPQNLSASRPQDRQFILSSKKLLLSDSGFYLCAWSSSGSGEQYFGPGTRLTVT.

Concerning this clone: Sequence at one end of the junction differs from germline and may be a read error. This chain connects TRBV18 to TRBJ1-2; D is uncertain. There are 13 residues in the CDR3. The germline gives CDR1 KGHSH, CDR2 LQKENI. The chain's CDR3 is CASSQDEDYGYTF. The CDR3 DNA reads TGTGCCAGCTCACAGGACGAGGACTATGGCTATACCTTC.

The rearrangement links TRBV30 to TRBJ1-6; maybe TRBD1 (6 bases). This CDR3 comprises 16 residues. CDR1 and CDR2 (germline): GTSNPN, SVGIG (reference sequence). The V gene lost 5 bases and the J gene lost 0 bases, with 14 bases spanning the gap. The CDR3, as DNA: TGTGCCTGGGGGGATCAGGGGAGCTCCTATAATTCACCCCTCCACTTT. It specifies CAWGDQGSSYNSPLHF.

The count of this clone is one. This CDR3 is CASSSRVAAYEQYF. The CDR3 nucleotides are TGTGCCAGCAGCTCTAGAGTAGCGGCCTACGAGCAGTACTTC. The genes are TRBV5-8 and TRBJ2-7, with D maybe TRBD2 (6 bases). Between the trimmed V and J ends, which lost 3 bases and 2 bases, there was a span of 12 bases. Germline V lookup: CDR1 SGHTS, CDR2 YDEGEE. CDR3 length: 14 residues.

The chain links TRBV4-1 to TRBJ2-5; 12 bases map to TRBD2. The CDR3 runs 18 residues. J was trimmed by 3 bases and V by 3 bases; bases with no gene match: 11. Germline CDR1 reads MGHRA; CDR2 reads YSYEKL. The CDR3 spells CASSQLALAGGPKETQYF. The CDR3 region has the DNA TGCGCCAGCAGCCAGTTGGCCCTAGCGGGAGGGCCTAAAGAGACCCAGTACTTC.

This clone was detected once. V is TRBV5-8 and J is TRBJ2-1; 10 positions agree with TRBD2. The V gene end was trimmed by 2 bases and the J gene end by 9 bases; junction bases not matched to a gene: 5. Germline V gene lookup returns CDR1 SGHTS and CDR2 YDEGEE. This CDR3 comprises 14 residues. In DNA, the CDR3 is TGTGCCAGCAGCTTAGCGGGAGGGCCGATTGAGCAGTTCTTC. It translates to CASSLAGGPIEQFF.

A few counts support this clone. The chain's CDR3 is CATSPRSTEAFF. CDR3 nucleotide sequence: TGTGCCACCAGCCCAAGGAGCACTGAAGCTTTCTTT. This chain links TRBV15 with TRBJ1-1; D remains ambiguous. CDR3 length equals 12 residues. The germline V gene has CDR1 LNHNV and CDR2 YYDKDF (reference sequence). V lost 5 bases to trimming and J lost 4 bases, with 8 bases between them.

The chain joins TRBV15 to TRBJ2-7, with D perhaps matching TRBD2 (6 bases). Per germline, CDR1 LNHNV and CDR2 YYDKDF (reference sequence). V was cut by 8 bases and J by 1 base, with 15 bases left in between. The CDR3 is made up of 14 amino acids. The CDR3 region is CATSAERVSYEQYF. DNA for the CDR3: TGTGCCACCTCTGCCGAGCGGGTGTCCTACGAGCAGTACTTC.

V gene TRBV10-3 combines with J gene TRBJ2-1; 7 bases fit TRBD2. With V trimmed by 4 bases and J by 9 bases, 12 bases remained unmatched. CDR1 is ENHRY and CDR2 is SYGVKD in the germline V gene. The CDR3 runs to 15 residues. The CDR3 region is CAISGGGSLVGEQFF. In DNA form, the CDR3 reads TGTGCCATCAGTGGTGGCGGGAGCTTGGTCGGTGAGCAGTTCTTC.

J is TRBJ1-1 and V is TRBV13; TRBD1 agrees at 7 bases. This CDR3 spans 17 amino acids. V lost 0 bases to trimming and J lost 1 base; unmatched junction nucleotides: 8. Per germline, CDR1 PRHDT and CDR2 FYEKMQ (reference sequence). The CDR3 nucleotides are TGTGCCAGCAGCTTAGGAGATCGGGGGACAGCGAACACTGAAGCTTTCTTT. Translation: CASSLGDRGTANTEAFF. The full variable domain, its missing parts supplied by reference TRBV13 and TRBJ1-1, is AAGVIQSPRHLIKEKRETATLKCYPIPRHDTVYWYQQGPGQDPQFLISFYEKMQSDKGSIPDRFSAQQFSDYHSELNMSSLELGDSALYFCASSLGDRGTANTEAFFGQGTRLTVV.